One sample yielded the 14 T cell receptor beta chains listed below, sequenced in a study of response to subunit inactivated influenza vaccine. TCRdb re-derived calls from the RT-PCR reads in MiXCR, one entry per CDR3 protein. The sample comprises hundreds of thousands of distinct CDR3 sequences, 20% to 25% of which are singletons, and 10% to 13% rests with the top ten. The sequences come from PBMCs from blood, collected about 20 months after vaccination. Receptor source: a man aged 50-75 years who received an inactivated influenza vaccine.

The chain joins TRBV2 to TRBJ2-5; D is possibly TRBD2 (5 bases). Trimming stripped 4 bases from V and 5 bases from J, with 14 bases between. Germline CDR1 SNHLY, CDR2 FYNNEI. The CDR3 is made up of 14 amino acids. CDR3 in amino acids: CASSVEGAIETQYF. The DNA for the CDR3 is TGTGCCAGCAGTGTTGAGGGCGCGATTGAGACCCAGTACTTC.

The chain employs TRBV27 and TRBJ2-7, with 10 bases matching TRBD2. J was trimmed by 4 bases and V by 5 bases; bases with no gene match: 11. Per the germline V gene, CDR1 is MNHEY and CDR2 is SMNVEV (reference sequence). This CDR3 is 16 amino acids long. The CDR3 DNA reads TGTGCCAGCAGTGCAAATAGCGGGGGGCACGTATACGAGCAGTACTTC. It codes for CASSANSGGHVYEQYF.

This chain uses TRBV20-1 with TRBJ2-5; TRBD2 aligns across 9 bases. V shed 6 bases, J shed 4 bases, and the junction held 3 bases outside the gene matches. The germline V gene encodes CDR1 DFQATT and CDR2 SNEGSKA (reference sequence). CDR3 length: 12 amino acids. In nucleotides, the CDR3 is TGCAGTGCAGTACTAGCGGGAGAGACCCAGTACTTC. This translates into CSAVLAGETQYF.

This clonotype was seen only a few times. J is TRBJ1-2 and V is TRBV5-1; D is ambiguous. This CDR3 comprises 13 residues. V shed 1 base and J shed 8 bases, with 12 bases lying between them. Germline V gene lookup returns CDR1 SGHRS and CDR2 YFSETQ. CDR3 amino acids: CASSLLESTGYTF. The CDR3 DNA reads TGCGCCAGCAGCTTGTTGGAGTCCACGGGCTACACCTTC.

A few counts support this clonotype. This chain uses TRBV27 with TRBJ1-4; D is unresolved. The CDR3 is made up of 14 amino acids. V lost 4 bases, J lost 3 bases, and 9 bases lay in between. Germline CDR1 MNHEY, CDR2 SMNVEV (reference sequence). The CDR3 region has the DNA TGTGCCAGCAGTTCTTTGTACGCTAATGAAAAACTGTTTTTT. Translating gives CASSSLYANEKLFF. Full variable domain (outside the CDR3, taken from reference TRBV27 and TRBJ1-4): EAQVTQNPRYLITVTGKKLTVTCSQNMNHEYMSWYRQDPGLGLRQIYYSMNVEVTDKGDVPEGYKVSRKEKRNFPLILESPSPNQTSLYFCASSSLYANEKLFFGSGTQLSVL.

In this sample, this clonotype turned up a few times. The chain carries TRBV12-3 or TRBV12-4 and TRBJ1-5; 7 positions agree with TRBD1. The CDR3 is 16 residues long. Losses at the gene ends were 5 bases for V and 3 bases for J; bases not matched to a gene: 10. The CDR3 DNA reads TGTGCCAGCAGTCTTCAGGGGGGGTTCGACAATCAGCCCCAGCATTTT. Translating gives CASSLQGGFDNQPQHF.

The rearrangement uses TRBV10-3 and TRBJ1-1, with D hard to call. The CDR3 spans 11 residues. Trimming took 3 bases from V and 6 from J, leaving 5 bases between them. The germline gives CDR1 ENHRY, CDR2 SYGVKD. Written as DNA, the CDR3 is TGTGCCATCAGTGATGGGGCTGAAGCTTTCTTT. Encoded protein: CAISDGAEAFF.

V usage is TRBV11-2 and J usage is TRBJ2-1; 7 bases are a match to TRBD2. The length of the CDR3 is 17 residues. V trimming: 0 bases; J trimming: 1 base; junction bases outside the gene matches: 6. Germline loops: CDR1 SGHAT, CDR2 FQNNGV. DNA of the CDR3: TGTGCCAGCAGCTTAGATCTGGCTAGCGGATCCTACAATGAGCAGTTCTTC. This translates into CASSLDLASGSYNEQFF. The whole variable domain, filled in from reference TRBV11-2 and TRBJ2-1, reads EAGVAQSPRYKIIEKRQSVAFWCNPISGHATLYWYQQILGQGPKLLIQFQNNGVVDDSQLPKDRFSAERLKGVDSTLKIQPAKLEDSAVYLCASSLDLASGSYNEQFFGPGTRLTVL.

The chain links TRBV12-3 or TRBV12-4 to TRBJ1-3; 10 nucleotides agree with TRBD1. V shed 3 bases and J 2 bases; nucleotides not matched to a gene: 4. The CDR3 has 16 amino acids. The CDR3 DNA reads TGTGCCAGCAGTTTTGGGGACAGGGGCCCTGGAAACACCATATATTTT. Its translation: CASSFGDRGPGNTIYF.

The rearrangement uses TRBV27 and TRBJ2-7; tentative D call: TRBD2 (7 bases). Deletions cut 7 bases from V and 3 bases from J, with 19 bases between. The CDR3 covers 15 residues. The germline CDR1 and CDR2 sequences are MNHEY and SMNVEV (reference sequence). CDR3 loop: CASKRGGGGGYEQYF. The CDR3, as DNA: TGTGCCAGCAAGCGGGGCGGAGGGGGAGGCTACGAGCAGTACTTC.

The V and J genes are TRBV2 and TRBJ1-4; D possibly corresponds to TRBD1 (6 bases). From germline, CDR1 is SNHLY and CDR2 FYNNEI. V lost 4 bases to trimming and J lost 0 bases, with 24 bases between them. This CDR3 is built from 20 residues. CDR3 amino acids: CASSVPGTGGARTTNEKLFF. The CDR3 DNA is TGTGCCAGCAGTGTCCCCGGTACGGGGGGGGCCCGTACAACTAATGAAAAACTGTTTTTT.

This clonotype has just a few counts. The CDR3 sequence is CASRPGRNSGNTIYF. CDR3 DNA: TGTGCCAGCAGGCCGGGACGGAACTCTGGAAACACCATATATTTT. The chain employs TRBV6-2 or TRBV6-3 and TRBJ1-3; maybe TRBD1 (5 bases). Germline assignment: CDR1 MNHEY and CDR2 SVGEGT. V was cut by 6 bases and J by 0 bases, with 12 bases left in between. This CDR3 is built from 15 residues.

The chain combines TRBV20-1 with TRBJ2-1, with D perhaps matching TRBD1 or TRBD2 (5 bases each). Between the trimmed V and J ends, which lost 2 bases and 0 bases, there was a span of 14 bases. Germline loops: CDR1 DFQATT, CDR2 SNEGSKA (reference sequence). This CDR3 contains 16 residues. The CDR3 nucleotides are TGCAGTGCTAGACTAACGGGGCGTAGCTCCTACAATGAGCAGTTCTTC. The encoded protein is CSARLTGRSSYNEQFF.

V and J are TRBV20-1 and TRBJ1-2; no firm D call. The CDR3 is 12 amino acids. CDR1 and CDR2 (germline): DFQATT, SNEGSKA (reference sequence). V lost 1 base and J 4 bases, leaving 7 bases between the germline ends. The CDR3, as DNA: TGCAGTGCTAGAGGCAGAACCTATGGCTACACCTTC. It encodes CSARGRTYGYTF.